The 24 T cell receptor beta chains below come from one sample, sequenced in a study of T-cell memory formation after mild COVID-19. TCRdb called the 5' RACE reads again in MiXCR, with one record for every CDR3 protein. In the table there are approximately 340,000 distinct CDR3 sequences, 10% to 15% of which are singletons. Sequenced sample: PBMCs or a T cell subset sorted from them (not recorded which). Source of these receptors: a man aged 18 to 29 who had mild COVID-19 (a few samples of this study predate the infection). Cell type and time point are not known.

This clonotype was detected only a few times. The chain is built from TRBV7-9 and TRBJ2-7; a possible D gene is TRBD2 (5 bases). The CDR3 contains 12 residues. Trimming took 8 bases from V and 3 from J, leaving 11 bases between them. Germline loops: CDR1 SEHNR, CDR2 FQNEAQ (reference sequence). The CDR3 DNA sequence: TGTGCCAGCGGTACCCGGGACTACGAGCAGTACTTC. Its translation: CASGTRDYEQYF.

The J gene is TRBJ1-6, the V gene TRBV6-1; no clear D gene. The V and J ends lost 5 bases and 11 bases respectively, with 10 bases between them. The CDR3 contains 12 residues. CDR1 and CDR2 (germline): MNHNS, SASEGT. The CDR3 loop is CASSPPRAPLHF. The DNA of the CDR3 is TGTGCCAGCAGTCCCCCCCGGGCACCCCTCCACTTT.

This clonotype was seen a few times. The rearrangement links TRBV5-1 to TRBJ1-1; tentatively, D is TRBD1 (6 bases). CDR3 length: 14 residues. Trimming cost V 4 bases and J 3 bases, with 13 bases left between them. The germline V gene encodes CDR1 SGHRS and CDR2 YFSETQ. The CDR3 DNA reads as TGCGCCAGCAGCCCCGACAGGACATACACTGAAGCTTTCTTT. This gives the protein CASSPDRTYTEAFF.

The chain joins TRBV5-1 to TRBJ1-4; D call uncertain. CDR3 size: 15 residues. Trimming took off 0 bases at V and 4 bases at J, with 10 bases between the two ends. Per germline, CDR1 SGHRS and CDR2 YFSETQ. This CDR3 is CASSLVENRNEKLFF. DNA of the CDR3: TGCGCCAGCAGCTTGGTGGAGAATCGTAATGAAAAACTGTTTTTT.

This clonotype occurred a few times. The chain employs TRBV6-2 or TRBV6-3 and TRBJ1-5; D remains ambiguous. The V end was cut by 7 bases, the J end by 0 bases, with 7 bases between. Germline V lookup: CDR1 MNHEY, CDR2 SVGEGT. The CDR3 consists of 13 residues. The CDR3: CASNRDSNQPQHF. CDR3 nucleotide sequence: TGTGCCAGCAACAGAGATAGCAATCAGCCCCAGCATTTT.

The V call is TRBV10-3, the J call TRBJ2-3; possible D gene TRBD1, 6 bases. V lost 5 bases to trimming and J lost 0 bases, with 12 bases between them. This CDR3 is built from 15 residues. CDR1 is ENHRY, CDR2 SYGVKD, per germline. The CDR3 spells CAISPGQSSTDTQYF. In DNA, the CDR3 is TGTGCCATCAGTCCTGGACAGTCTAGCACAGATACGCAGTATTTT.

V is TRBV12-3 or TRBV12-4 and J is TRBJ1-2; a weak D match, TRBD1 (5 bases). The CDR3 covers 13 residues. V lost 7 bases to trimming and J lost 7 bases, with 16 bases between them. The DNA of the CDR3 is TGTGCCAGCAACAACAGGCTTTTGGGTGGCTACACCTTC. Protein: CASNNRLLGGYTF.

The sample holds a few counts of this clonotype. The chain combines TRBV5-6 with TRBJ2-7, with 8 nucleotides matching TRBD1. Looked up from germline, CDR1 is SGHDT and CDR2 is YYEEEE. With V trimmed by 3 bases and J by 2 bases, 1 base remained unmatched. The CDR3 runs to 13 residues. CDR3 residues: CASSWDRTYEQYF. CDR3 nucleotides: TGTGCCAGCAGCTGGGACAGGACCTACGAGCAGTACTTC.

V gene TRBV6-1 combines with J gene TRBJ1-5, with D possibly being TRBD1 (5 bases). V lost 0 bases, J lost 7 bases, and 13 bases lay in between. Germline V CDR1 and CDR2: MNHNS, SASEGT. The CDR3 length is 15 residues. Here the CDR3 DNA reads TGTGCCAGCAGTGAAGCGTGGGAGGGGACCCAGCCCCAGCATTTT. As protein: CASSEAWEGTQPQHF.

This clonotype appeared many times. V is TRBV4-3 and J is TRBJ2-5; D uncertain. V was trimmed by 0 bases and J by 5 bases, leaving 7 bases between them. Germline V gene sequence: CDR1 LGHNA, CDR2 YSLEER. The CDR3 is 13 amino acids. The CDR3 loop is CASSQDEMETQYF. The DNA for the CDR3 is TGCGCCAGCAGCCAAGACGAGATGGAGACCCAGTACTTC.

This clonotype was picked up a small number of times. The chain recombines TRBV27 with TRBJ1-5, with D unresolved. The CDR3 length is 15 residues. V was clipped by 6 bases and J by 0 bases, with 12 bases between them. Germline-derived CDR1 and CDR2 are MNHEY and SMNVEV (reference sequence). The CDR3 bases are TGTGCCAGCAGGCCCTCCTGGCATAGCAATCAGCCCCAGCATTTT. This codes for CASRPSWHSNQPQHF.

The chain carries TRBV12-3 or TRBV12-4 and TRBJ1-1; weak D call: TRBD1 (6 bases). This CDR3 contains 13 residues. V was clipped by 5 bases and J by 5 bases, with 12 bases between them. CDR3 sequence (DNA): TGTGCCAGCAGTCCTGACAGGTGGACTGAAGCTTTCTTT. Its protein is CASSPDRWTEAFF.

The chain recombines TRBV7-9 with TRBJ1-2; unclear D gene. The CDR3 has 16 residues. In germline, CDR1 is SEHNR, CDR2 FQNEAQ (reference sequence). The germline V and J ends were trimmed by 0 bases and 0 bases, with 11 bases remaining between them. This CDR3 reads CASSLAGTTANYGYTF. In DNA form, the CDR3 reads TGTGCCAGCAGCTTAGCCGGAACAACTGCTAACTATGGCTACACCTTC.

This clonotype was counted many times. The chain couples TRBV29-1 to TRBJ2-1; weak D call: TRBD2 (6 bases). The germline V gene has CDR1 SQVTM and CDR2 ANQGSEA. The V and J ends lost 1 base and 9 bases respectively, with 16 bases between them. The CDR3 consists of 14 residues. The CDR3 protein is CSVEVGSRRGEQFF. CDR3 sequence (DNA): TGCAGCGTTGAAGTCGGTAGTAGGAGGGGTGAGCAGTTCTTC.

This clonotype showed up many times. The chain combines TRBV2 with TRBJ2-7; D not resolved. Germline V gene sequence: CDR1 SNHLY, CDR2 FYNNEI. This CDR3 spans 13 amino acids. The V end lost 6 bases, the J end lost 0 bases, and 9 bases lay between the germline ends. CDR3 sequence (DNA): TGTGCCAGCAGGCGACTTAGCTCCTACGAGCAGTACGTC. Its protein product is CASRRLSSYEQYV.

The chain has TRBV30 and TRBJ2-7; D tentatively reads TRBD1 or TRBD2 (5 bases each). There are 12 residues in the CDR3. The ends were cut back, 3 bases at V and 2 bases at J, with 8 bases in the middle. CDR1 is GTSNPN, CDR2 SVGIG, per germline (reference sequence). CDR3 loop: CAWRGPPYEQYF. The CDR3, as DNA: TGTGCCTGGAGGGGACCACCCTACGAGCAGTACTTC.

This chain joins TRBV7-9 and TRBJ1-1, with no clear D. The CDR3 runs to 17 residues. V was shortened by 5 bases and J by 3 bases, with 22 bases between the two germline ends. Germline lookup yields CDR1 SEHNR and CDR2 FQNEAQ (reference sequence). The CDR3 sequence: CASSPASLAAKHTEAFF. In DNA, the CDR3 is TGTGCCAGCAGCCCCGCGAGTCTCGCAGCTAAGCACACTGAAGCTTTCTTT.

This chain uses TRBV6-5 with TRBJ2-3; D is tentatively TRBD1 or TRBD2 (7 bases each). Germline V gene sequence: CDR1 MNHEY, CDR2 SVGAGI. Deletions cut 2 bases from V and 4 bases from J, with 13 bases between. CDR3 length: 15 amino acids. The DNA of the CDR3 is TGTGCCAGCAGTTACCAGGGGGGGGACGCAGATACGCAGTATTTT. This translates into CASSYQGGDADTQYF.

This clonotype showed up many times. V usage is TRBV7-9 and J usage is TRBJ2-1, with no clear D. Germline V CDR1 and CDR2: SEHNR, FQNEAQ (reference sequence). CDR3 size: 15 residues. Trimming took 3 bases from V and 7 from J, leaving 16 bases between them. The CDR3 nucleotides are TGTGCCAGCAGCTTCCCGCCCCGGTTGGGAAATGAGCAGTTCTTC. It specifies CASSFPPRLGNEQFF. Full variable domain (outside the CDR3, taken from reference TRBV7-9 and TRBJ2-1): DTGVSQNPRHKITKRGQNVTFRCDPISEHNRLYWYRQTLGQGPEFLTYFQNEAQLEKSRLLSDRFSAERPKGSFSTLEIQRTEQGDSAMYLCASSFPPRLGNEQFFGPGTRLTVL.

The CDR3 sequence: CASSPYHGILSTDTQYF. In nucleotides, the CDR3 is TGTGCCAGCAGCCCATACCATGGGATCCTCTCCACAGATACGCAGTATTTT. The chain uses TRBV7-2 and TRBJ2-3, with D uncertain. The V and J ends lost 5 bases and 2 bases respectively, with 20 bases between them. The CDR3 spans 17 residues. From germline, CDR1 is SGHTA and CDR2 FQGNSA.

V usage is TRBV7-9 and J usage is TRBJ1-5; TRBD1 is a possible D gene (5 bases). V was trimmed by 5 bases and J by 8 bases, leaving 10 bases between them. There are 12 residues in the CDR3. The germline CDR1 and CDR2 sequences are SEHNR and FQNEAQ (reference sequence). The CDR3 loop is CASSPPGEPQHF. The CDR3 nucleotides are TGTGCCAGCAGCCCACCGGGGGAGCCCCAGCATTTT.

The V call is TRBV6-5, the J call TRBJ2-7; D perhaps matches TRBD2 (6 bases). The CDR3 has 15 residues. V was trimmed by 5 bases and J by 7 bases, leaving 21 bases between them. Germline V gene data show CDR1 as MNHEY and CDR2 as SVGAGI. The DNA for the CDR3 is TGTGCCAGCAGTGCGGGGAGCGGACCCCTTGGAGAGCAGTACGTC. This sequence encodes CASSAGSGPLGEQYV.

V usage is TRBV7-9 and J usage is TRBJ1-1; D not certain. Germline CDR1 reads SEHNR; CDR2 reads FQNEAQ (reference sequence). CDR3 length: 16 amino acids. V was trimmed by 5 bases and J by 1 base, leaving 17 bases between them. CDR3 sequence reads: CASSPQEAYPNTEAFF. The CDR3 DNA follows: TGTGCCAGCAGCCCCCAGGAGGCCTATCCGAACACTGAAGCTTTCTTT.

This clonotype was detected only a few times. This chain joins TRBV15 and TRBJ1-6; possibly TRBD1 for D (5 bases). Germline V gene sequence: CDR1 LNHNV, CDR2 YYDKDF (reference sequence). This CDR3 comprises 12 residues. V lost 3 bases, J lost 8 bases, and 5 bases lay in between. The CDR3 DNA is TGTGCCACCAGCAGGGGGGATTCACCCCTCCACTTT. It translates to CATSRGDSPLHF.